The rows below give T cell receptor beta chains drawn from one sample of a study of blood T cell repertoires in COVID-19. Profiling relied on immunoSEQ multiplex PCR, and the TCRdb table lists in-frame clones only, not all of them. Of around 29,000 clones listed, approximately 67% are singletons. The sequenced sample consisted of peripheral blood. The receptor source for this set is a human donor in a cohort sampled during active COVID-19. Both conserved end residues are part of each CDR3. The D gene is left open where the match is weak. Clone size is given for some rows only: seen once, a few or many times, or a class if the clone is expanded.

abundance: NA
j_gene: TRBJ2-5
v_gene: TRBV3-1/TRBV3-2
d_gene: TRBD2
CDR3nt: TGTGCCAGCAGCCAAACGTCTAGCGGGAGGGCACTAGAGACCCAGTACTTC
CDR3aa: CASSQTSSGRALETQYF

abundance: NA
j_gene: TRBJ1-2
v_gene: TRBV4-3
d_gene: NA
CDR3nt: TGCGCCAGCAGCCCTTCGGACCGGGACTCCTTTTTTTATGGCTACACCTTC
CDR3aa: CASSPSDRDSFFYGYTF

abundance: few
j_gene: TRBJ1-2
v_gene: TRBV19
d_gene: NA
CDR3nt: TGTGCCAGTAGTAGGCAGGGATCTTTTCAGGGTGGCTACACCTTC
CDR3aa: CASSRQGSFQGGYTF

abundance: NA
j_gene: TRBJ1-5
v_gene: TRBV11-2
d_gene: TRBD1
CDR3nt: TGTGCCAGCAGTTCGGACAGGGGGCCTTGGCAGCCCCAGCATTTT
CDR3aa: CASSSDRGPWQPQHF

abundance: NA
j_gene: TRBJ2-7
v_gene: TRBV10-2
d_gene: TRBD2
CDR3nt: TGCGCCAGCAGAAGCCCGACTAGCGGGGGCACCTACGAGCAGTACTTC
CDR3aa: CASRSPTSGGTYEQYF

abundance: NA
j_gene: TRBJ1-2
v_gene: TRBV9
d_gene: NA
CDR3nt: TGTGCCAGCAGCGTAGCTAACAAGCGATCTGGCTACACCTTC
CDR3aa: CASSVANKRSGYTF

abundance: NA
j_gene: TRBJ1-2
v_gene: TRBV11-3
d_gene: NA
CDR3nt: TGTGCCAGCAGCGGGCCAGACAGCTATGGCTACACCTTC
CDR3aa: CASSGPDSYGYTF

abundance: few
j_gene: TRBJ1-4
v_gene: TRBV7-9
d_gene: TRBD1
CDR3nt: TGTGCCAGCAGCCGATGGGACAGTAATGAAAAACTGTTTTTT
CDR3aa: CASSRWDSNEKLFF

abundance: NA
j_gene: TRBJ1-5
v_gene: TRBV19
d_gene: NA
CDR3nt: TGTGCCAGTAGTATATGGACAGATAGCAATCAGCCCCAGCATTTT
CDR3aa: CASSIWTDSNQPQHF

abundance: NA
j_gene: TRBJ2-1
v_gene: TRBV7-8
d_gene: TRBD2
CDR3nt: TGTGCCAGCAGCCAAGCGGGACTAGCGGGAGGTTCGAGCTCCTACAATGAGCAGTTCTTC
CDR3aa: CASSQAGLAGGSSSYNEQFF

abundance: NA
j_gene: TRBJ1-4
v_gene: TRBV28
d_gene: TRBD1
CDR3nt: TGTGCCAGCAGTCACTACAGGGGACCCGGTCCGGAAAAACTGTTTTTT
CDR3aa: CASSHYRGPGPEKLFF

abundance: NA
j_gene: TRBJ2-1
v_gene: TRBV7-6
d_gene: NA
CDR3nt: TGTGCCAGCAGCTCGCTCGGGAGTGAGCAGTTCTTC
CDR3aa: CASSSLGSEQFF

abundance: NA
j_gene: TRBJ1-2
v_gene: TRBV30
d_gene: NA
CDR3nt: TGTGCCTGGACCCAAATCAGGGGCTATGGCTACACCTTC
CDR3aa: CAWTQIRGYGYTF

abundance: NA
j_gene: TRBJ2-1
v_gene: TRBV7-2
d_gene: TRBD2
CDR3nt: TGTGCCAGCAGTCTTCTAGCGGGGAGCTCCTACAATGAGCAGTTCTTC
CDR3aa: CASSLLAGSSYNEQFF

abundance: few
j_gene: TRBJ1-1
v_gene: TRBV6-2/TRBV6-3
d_gene: NA
CDR3nt: TGTGCCAGCAGCTCGGGTGGACTTAAGATACATGCTTTCTTT
CDR3aa: CASSSGGLKIHAFF

abundance: NA
j_gene: TRBJ1-1
v_gene: TRBV6-5
d_gene: NA
CDR3nt: TGTGCCAGCAGTTCGACTCGGGCGCCTGAGGGTGAAGCTTTCTTT
CDR3aa: CASSSTRAPEGEAFF

abundance: NA
j_gene: TRBJ2-5
v_gene: TRBV6-5
d_gene: TRBD1
CDR3nt: TGTGCCAGCAGTTACGACAGGGCGGAGACCCAGTACTTC
CDR3aa: CASSYDRAETQYF

abundance: NA
j_gene: TRBJ1-3
v_gene: TRBV7-9
d_gene: NA
CDR3nt: TGTGCCAGCAGCGTCACGGTTGGAAACACCATATATTTT
CDR3aa: CASSVTVGNTIYF

abundance: NA
j_gene: TRBJ2-7
v_gene: TRBV28
d_gene: NA
CDR3nt: TGTGCCAGCACACCCGAGGGACTTCTATACGAGCAGTACTTC
CDR3aa: CASTPEGLLYEQYF

abundance: NA
j_gene: TRBJ2-1
v_gene: TRBV19
d_gene: TRBD2
CDR3nt: TGTGCCAGTAGTATAGGTAGCGGGAGCCAGAGTGACAATGAGCAGTTCTTC
CDR3aa: CASSIGSGSQSDNEQFF

abundance: few
j_gene: TRBJ2-2
v_gene: TRBV4-3
d_gene: TRBD2
CDR3nt: TGCGCCAGCAGCCAAATTATAGGGCAGGGAGGGTTGTTTTTT
CDR3aa: CASSQIIGQGGLFF

abundance: NA
j_gene: TRBJ2-4
v_gene: TRBV10-3
d_gene: NA
CDR3nt: TGTGCCATCAGTGAAGGGGTAGCCAAAAACATTCAGTACTTC
CDR3aa: CAISEGVAKNIQYF

abundance: few
j_gene: TRBJ2-4
v_gene: TRBV16
d_gene: TRBD1
CDR3nt: TGTGCCAGCAGCCTGGACAGGGTTGACATTCAGTACTTC
CDR3aa: CASSLDRVDIQYF

abundance: NA
j_gene: TRBJ2-4
v_gene: TRBV19
d_gene: TRBD2
CDR3nt: TGTGCCAGTAGTACCCCGGGGGGGGCCAAAAACATTCAGTACTTC
CDR3aa: CASSTPGGAKNIQYF

abundance: NA
j_gene: TRBJ1-4
v_gene: TRBV5-6
d_gene: TRBD1
CDR3nt: TGTGCCAGCAGCTTGTCAACAGGGGCTGATCTGTTTTTT
CDR3aa: CASSLSTGADLFF

abundance: NA
j_gene: TRBJ2-5
v_gene: TRBV4-2
d_gene: TRBD2
CDR3nt: TGTGCCAGCAGCCAAGCAACCAGCGGGAGGGAGACCCAGTACTTC
CDR3aa: CASSQATSGRETQYF

abundance: NA
j_gene: TRBJ2-7
v_gene: TRBV9
d_gene: TRBD2
CDR3nt: TGTGCCAGCAGCGCCAGGACTAGCGGGACCTCTCTCGAGCAGTACTTC
CDR3aa: CASSARTSGTSLEQYF

abundance: NA
j_gene: TRBJ1-3
v_gene: TRBV5-1
d_gene: NA
CDR3nt: TGCGCCAGCAGCCCACGGAGCTCTGGAAACACCATATATTTT
CDR3aa: CASSPRSSGNTIYF

abundance: NA
j_gene: TRBJ2-2
v_gene: TRBV15
d_gene: NA
CDR3nt: TGTGCCACCAGCAGAGATGGTTGGCGGGAAGGTCCTGCCCTGAACACCGGGGAGCTGTTTTTT
CDR3aa: CATSRDGWREGPALNTGELFF

abundance: NA
j_gene: TRBJ1-1
v_gene: TRBV21-1
d_gene: NA
CDR3nt: TGTGCCAGCAGCACTGGGGGGACCTTCACTGAAGCTTTCTTT
CDR3aa: CASSTGGTFTEAFF

abundance: NA
j_gene: TRBJ2-2
v_gene: TRBV10-3
d_gene: TRBD1
CDR3nt: TGTGCCGTCACAGGGGCTTCTTTGAACACCGGGGAGCTGTTTTTT
CDR3aa: CAVTGASLNTGELFF

abundance: NA
j_gene: TRBJ2-4
v_gene: TRBV12-3/TRBV12-4
d_gene: NA
CDR3nt: TGTGCCAGCAGTTTTGCAGACAAAAACATTCAGTACTTC
CDR3aa: CASSFADKNIQYF

abundance: NA
j_gene: TRBJ2-5
v_gene: TRBV11-3
d_gene: NA
CDR3nt: TGTGCCAGCAGCCCAAATTTACAGGGCCAGGAGACCCAGTACTTC
CDR3aa: CASSPNLQGQETQYF

abundance: once
j_gene: TRBJ1-2
v_gene: TRBV7-2
d_gene: TRBD1
CDR3nt: TGTGCCAGCAGCACCGGACAGGGGGCGGCTGGCTACACCTTC
CDR3aa: CASSTGQGAAGYTF

abundance: once
j_gene: TRBJ2-2
v_gene: TRBV6-5
d_gene: NA
CDR3nt: TGTGCCAGCACCCTTAATACCAGGGTGGACGGGGAGCTGTTTTTT
CDR3aa: CASTLNTRVDGELFF

abundance: few
j_gene: TRBJ2-5
v_gene: TRBV3-1/TRBV3-2
d_gene: TRBD1
CDR3nt: TGTGCCAGCAGCGACCCAGGACAGGGGGGATCGGAGACCCAGTACTTC
CDR3aa: CASSDPGQGGSETQYF

abundance: NA
j_gene: TRBJ2-5
v_gene: TRBV5-1
d_gene: TRBD2
CDR3nt: TGCGCCAGCAGCAAGGAAATTAGCGGGAGGACTCAAGAGACCCAGTACTTC
CDR3aa: CASSKEISGRTQETQYF

abundance: NA
j_gene: TRBJ1-2
v_gene: TRBV7-2
d_gene: TRBD1
CDR3nt: TGTGCCAGCAGCACGGGACAGGGCCCCTATGGCTACACCTTC
CDR3aa: CASSTGQGPYGYTF

abundance: NA
j_gene: TRBJ2-3
v_gene: TRBV14
d_gene: NA
CDR3nt: TGTGCCAGCAGCCAAGTCTTGACAAAAGCAGATACGCAGTATTTT
CDR3aa: CASSQVLTKADTQYF

abundance: NA
j_gene: TRBJ2-1
v_gene: TRBV28
d_gene: TRBD1
CDR3nt: TGTGCCGGCTCGGACAGGTCCAACAATGAGCAGTTCTTC
CDR3aa: CAGSDRSNNEQFF

abundance: NA
j_gene: TRBJ1-2
v_gene: TRBV7-2
d_gene: NA
CDR3nt: TGTGCCAGCAGCTCCGCGGGGTCCTATGGCTACACCTTC
CDR3aa: CASSSAGSYGYTF

abundance: NA
j_gene: TRBJ2-7
v_gene: TRBV19
d_gene: NA
CDR3nt: TGTGCCAGTAGTATCGACAGAGCGTCCTACGAGCAGTACTTC
CDR3aa: CASSIDRASYEQYF

abundance: NA
j_gene: TRBJ2-2
v_gene: TRBV6-5
d_gene: NA
CDR3nt: TGTGCCAGCAGTTACTCGGCCCCGAAGACCGGGGAGCTGTTTTTT
CDR3aa: CASSYSAPKTGELFF

abundance: NA
j_gene: TRBJ2-3
v_gene: TRBV5-1
d_gene: NA
CDR3nt: TGCGCCAGCAGCTTAGCCGGGGGCACAGATACGCAGTATTTT
CDR3aa: CASSLAGGTDTQYF

abundance: NA
j_gene: TRBJ2-1
v_gene: TRBV7-9
d_gene: TRBD2
CDR3nt: TGTGCCAGCAGCGCCGGGACTAGCGACCTTAATGAGCAGTTCTTC
CDR3aa: CASSAGTSDLNEQFF

abundance: few
j_gene: TRBJ2-2
v_gene: TRBV28
d_gene: TRBD2
CDR3nt: TGTGCCAGCAGTTTAAACCGCGGGAGGGGTAACACCGGGGAGCTGTTTTTT
CDR3aa: CASSLNRGRGNTGELFF

abundance: NA
j_gene: TRBJ2-7
v_gene: TRBV18
d_gene: TRBD1
CDR3nt: TGTGCCAGCTCACCACTCAGACAGGGGGCGAATTACGAGCAGTACTTC
CDR3aa: CASSPLRQGANYEQYF

abundance: NA
j_gene: TRBJ1-6
v_gene: TRBV7-3
d_gene: TRBD1
CDR3nt: TGTGCCAGCAGCCAGGGACAGGGGAATAATTCACCCCTCCACTTT
CDR3aa: CASSQGQGNNSPLHF

abundance: NA
j_gene: TRBJ2-1
v_gene: TRBV2
d_gene: NA
CDR3nt: TGTGCCAGCAGTGAAGACAGATACAATGAGCAGTTCTTC
CDR3aa: CASSEDRYNEQFF